This T cell receptor beta chain was retrieved from a study of cytomegalovirus exposure and HLA in healthy donors. The primer mix had 60 Vbeta and 13 Jbeta primers. TCRdb's copy holds only in-frame clones and misses some; the assay was immunoSEQ multiplex PCR. The table includes fewer than 250,000 clones, roughly 81% detected once. The V end was cut by 7 bases, the J end by 6 bases, with 13 bases between. The CDR3 spans 13 residues. Germline V CDR1 and CDR2: GTSNPN, SVGIG (reference sequence). This clone was found once. The chain employs TRBV30 and TRBJ1-6, with D possibly TRBD1 on 6 matching bases. Sequencing was done on a sample of PBMCs. The sequence was obtained from a woman aged 25 to 45 in good health and CMV-seropositive. CDR3 residues: CASEGGINSPLHF. The DNA for the CDR3 is TGTGCCTCGGAAGGGGGAATTAATTCACCCCTCCACTTT.